The clone carrying this T cell receptor (beta chain) was seen only a few times. This specimen comes from a study of blood T cell repertoires in COVID-19. Study-level background: T cells, B-cell-depleted T cells, or PBMCs provided the cDNA or gDNA that served as material.

This CDR3 has 18 amino acids. The trim removed 6 bases at V and 6 bases at J, leaving 15 bases unmatched. Per the germline V gene, CDR1 is LNHDA and CDR2 is SQIVND (reference sequence). Clones were read by immunoSEQ multiplex PCR, and TCRdb kept only the in-frame ones, dropping some. The table has 120,000 to 150,000 clones, just under 90% seen once. The chain has TRBV19 and TRBJ2-7; 15 bases are a match to TRBD2. This receptor was taken from a woman aged 45-65 years with active or convalescent COVID-19. Sequenced: peripheral blood. The CDR3 spells CASRALGTSGRRTGEQYF. CDR3 DNA: TGTGCCAGTAGAGCTCTCGGGACTAGCGGGAGGAGGACCGGCGAGCAGTACTTC. Combining the CDR3 with reference TRBV19 and TRBJ2-7 gives the whole variable domain DGGITQSPKYLFRKEGQNVTLSCEQNLNHDAMYWYRQDPGQGLRLIYYSQIVNDFQKGDIAEGYSVSREKKESFPLTVTSAQKNPTAFYLCASRALGTSGRRTGEQYFGPGTRLTVT.